The clone carrying this TCR beta chain was detected many times. No antigen is known for it. Trimming pared 1 base from V and 7 bases from J, leaving 14 bases between. This CDR3 spans 15 amino acids. These data come from a study of regulatory T cells in long-lasting Graves disease. The time point: newly diagnosed GD, antithyroid drugs for less than 3 months. The TCR library was made from RNA extracted from PBMCs. The patient group derived from an endocrinology department in Xi'an, China. Combining iRepertoire HTBI primers with Arm-PCR of CDR3 regions, the authors built TCR beta libraries. One entry per CDR3 protein results from TCRdb running MiXCR on the multiplex PCR reads. The data show about 530,000 distinct CDR3 sequences, around 15% seen once. Regarding the study as a whole: Public clonotype sharing was higher in persistent than newly diagnosed patients.

This sample also appeared in a second study, on T cells in Graves' hyperthyroidism and ophthalmopathy. As that report states: Graves' hyperthyroidism showing no ophthalmopathy progression within 18 months was considered stable.

This sequence originates from a woman in her forties or fifties with Graves disease. The input for sequencing was peripheral blood mononuclear cells (PBMCs), taken at new diagnosis, from a patient treated with antithyroid drugs. This chain links TRBV12-3 or TRBV12-4 with TRBJ2-1; D possibly corresponds to TRBD1 (7 bases). CDR3 bases: TGTGCCAGCAGTTTAGAGCAGGGGGGAAAAAATGAGCAGTTCTTC. Its translation: CASSLEQGGKNEQFF.